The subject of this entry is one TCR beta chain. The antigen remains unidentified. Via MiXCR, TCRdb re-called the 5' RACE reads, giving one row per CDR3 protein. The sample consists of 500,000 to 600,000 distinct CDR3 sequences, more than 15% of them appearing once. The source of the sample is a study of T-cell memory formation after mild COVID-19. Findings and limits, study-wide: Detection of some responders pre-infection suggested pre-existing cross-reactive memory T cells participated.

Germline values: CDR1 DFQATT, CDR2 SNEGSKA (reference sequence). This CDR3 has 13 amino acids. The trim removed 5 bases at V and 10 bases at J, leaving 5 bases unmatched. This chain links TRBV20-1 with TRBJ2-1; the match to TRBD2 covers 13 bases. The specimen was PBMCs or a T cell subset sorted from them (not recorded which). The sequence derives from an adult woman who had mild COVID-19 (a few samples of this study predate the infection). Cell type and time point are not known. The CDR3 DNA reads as TGCAGTGCTGGGGGACTAGCGGGAAAAGAGCAGTTCTTC. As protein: CSAGGLAGKEQFF.